This T cell receptor beta chain derives from a study of cytomegalovirus exposure and HLA in healthy donors. General observations from the study: In a later analysis, about 17,000 TCR beta sequences were associated with HLA alleles at 0.05 false discovery rate. TCR beta V- and J-gene trimming was later associated with a missense DCLRE1C variant.

The primer mix had 60 Vbeta and 13 Jbeta primers. Sequenced by immunoSEQ multiplex PCR; TCRdb stores in-frame clones only, minus some. The table lists approximately 150,000 clones, 65% to 70% of them singletons. The junction had 10 bases not matched to a gene; V was cut back by 3 bases and J by 8 bases. The CDR3 contains 15 residues. Germline V lookup: CDR1 SGDLS, CDR2 YYNGEE. Comments on this clone: The antigen is unknown.

This clonotype originated in a man under 40 in good health and CMV-seropositive. Material: PBMCs. This sequence joins TRBV9 and TRBJ1-2; 10 bases map to TRBD1. The CDR3 DNA reads TGTGCCAGCAGCGAGGGGACAGGGGAAAGTGGAGGCTACACCTTC. Amino acids: CASSEGTGESGGYTF.